The rows below give T cell receptor beta chains drawn from one sample of a study of shared clonotypes between healthy human individuals. Clones were read by immunoSEQ multiplex PCR, and TCRdb kept only the in-frame ones, dropping some. The sample lists about 470,000 clones, around 79% occurring once. Sequencing was carried out using PBMCs. The receptors derive from a woman aged 40-49 years in good health. Some clones in this sample may be carry-over from other donors' samples. Both conserved end residues are part of each CDR3. The D gene is left open where the match is weak. Rows give clone size only sometimes, using once, few, many, or a class for an expanded clone.

d_gene,v_gene,abundance,j_gene,CDR3aa,CDR3nt
TRBD1,TRBV5-1,-,TRBJ1-4,CASSIDRVREKLFF,TGCGCCAGCAGCATTGACAGGGTGAGGGAAAAACTGTTTTTT
-,TRBV20-1,-,TRBJ2-7,CSAPPREQYF,TGCAGTGCCCCCCCGCGCGAGCAGTACTTC
-,TRBV25-1,once,TRBJ1-3,CASADGNSGNTIYF,TGTGCCAGCGCGGACGGGAACTCTGGAAACACCATATATTTT
-,TRBV18,-,TRBJ1-4,CASSPPGGLEKLFF,TGTGCCAGCTCACCACCGGGCGGGCTTGAAAAACTGTTTTTT
TRBD1,TRBV11-1,-,TRBJ2-7,CASSPEGQALYEQYF,TGTGCCAGCAGCCCCGAGGGACAGGCTCTATACGAGCAGTACTTC
-,TRBV5-1,-,TRBJ1-2,CASSTETGDGYTF,TGCGCCAGCAGCACCGAGACCGGGGATGGCTACACCTTC
-,TRBV29-1,-,TRBJ2-5,CSSESDGTETQYF,TGCAGCTCTGAATCCGACGGGACCGAGACCCAGTACTTC
TRBD2,TRBV27,-,TRBJ2-7,CASRTSGSSYEQYF,TGTGCCAGCAGAACTAGCGGAAGCTCCTACGAGCAGTACTTC
TRBD1,TRBV9,-,TRBJ1-1,CASSVDSGDRANTEAFF,TGTGCCAGCAGCGTAGATTCGGGGGACAGGGCGAACACTGAAGCTTTCTTT
TRBD2,TRBV28,-,TRBJ2-7,CASSLFLAGGTYEQYF,TGTGCCAGCAGTTTATTCCTAGCGGGAGGTACCTACGAGCAGTACTTC
TRBD2,TRBV28,-,TRBJ2-7,CASSTVAGLYEQYF,TGTGCCAGCAGTACCGTAGCGGGATTGTACGAGCAGTACTTC
-,TRBV7-8,few,TRBJ2-5,CASRQTGETQYF,TGTGCCAGCAGGCAAACTGGGGAGACCCAGTACTTC
-,TRBV5-1,-,TRBJ1-2,CASSLQGDNYGYTF,TGCGCCAGCAGCCTACAGGGAGATAACTATGGCTACACCTTC
TRBD1,TRBV30,-,TRBJ1-2,CAWGDREWDGYTF,TGTGCCTGGGGGGACAGGGAATGGGATGGCTACACCTTC
TRBD2,TRBV5-5,-,TRBJ2-5,CASSLGGTSGETQYF,TGTGCCAGCAGCTTGGGAGGGACTAGTGGAGAGACCCAGTACTTC
TRBD1,TRBV16,-,TRBJ1-1,CASSAPGQGGNTEAFF,TGTGCCAGCAGCGCACCGGGACAGGGGGGGAACACTGAAGCTTTCTTT
-,TRBV4-1,-,TRBJ2-3,CASSLIGSRTDTQYF,TGCGCCAGCAGCCTTATAGGGTCTCGCACAGATACGCAGTATTTT
-,TRBV28,-,TRBJ1-1,CASSSLVGRANTEAFF,TGTGCCAGCAGTTCTCTGGTGGGCAGGGCGAACACTGAAGCTTTCTTT
TRBD2,TRBV18,-,TRBJ2-1,CASSPDLAGEGDEQFF,TGTGCCAGCTCGCCAGATCTAGCGGGAGAGGGCGATGAGCAGTTCTTC
TRBD1,TRBV5-1,-,TRBJ2-7,CASSLDGTGAGEQYF,TGCGCCAGCAGCTTAGATGGGACAGGAGCTGGCGAGCAGTACTTC
TRBD1,TRBV11-2,-,TRBJ1-2,CASSFNDRGSGYTF,TGTGCCAGCAGCTTCAATGACAGGGGCTCTGGCTACACCTTC
-,TRBV7-2,-,TRBJ2-3,CASRFSGGTQYF,TGTGCCAGCAGATTTTCGGGTGGTACGCAGTATTTT
TRBD2,TRBV28,-,TRBJ2-1,CASRSSGRSYNEQFF,TGTGCCAGCAGATCTAGCGGGAGGTCCTACAATGAGCAGTTCTTC
-,TRBV5-8,few,TRBJ1-5,CASSGDSTVEPQHF,TGTGCCAGCAGCGGAGACAGTACAGTGGAGCCCCAGCATTTT
TRBD2,TRBV7-8,-,TRBJ2-7,CASIQNLAGVEQYF,TGTGCCAGCATCCAGAACTTAGCGGGAGTCGAGCAGTACTTC
-,TRBV27,-,TRBJ2-5,CASSLMGAAWQETQYF,TGTGCCAGCAGTTTAATGGGGGCCGCGTGGCAAGAGACCCAGTACTTC
TRBD1,TRBV2,once,TRBJ2-7,CASSGWRWGQGADEQYF,TGTGCCAGCAGTGGGTGGCGGTGGGGACAGGGGGCAGACGAGCAGTACTTC
TRBD2,TRBV11-2,once,TRBJ2-7,CASSTWTSGGYEQYF,TGTGCCAGCAGCACCTGGACTAGCGGTGGCTACGAGCAGTACTTC
-,TRBV15,once,TRBJ2-5,CATSREATEQTYF,TGTGCCACCAGCAGAGAGGCGACAGAGCAAACCTACTTC
-,TRBV5-4,-,TRBJ2-2,CASSYRHSEPNTGELFF,TGTGCCAGCAGCTACCGACACAGCGAGCCGAACACCGGGGAGCTGTTTTTT
-,TRBV5-4,many,TRBJ1-1,CASSLSVGDTEAFF,TGTGCCAGCAGCTTGTCGGTCGGGGACACTGAAGCTTTCTTT
-,TRBV29-1,few,TRBJ2-7,CSVEVFTQNSYEQYF,TGCAGCGTTGAAGTGTTCACACAGAACTCCTACGAGCAGTACTTC
-,TRBV6-5,once,TRBJ1-2,CASSRDMNYGYTF,TGTGCCAGCAGCCGGGATATGAACTATGGCTACACCTTC
-,TRBV29-1,-,TRBJ2-3,CSVRIDTQYF,TGCAGCGTTCGGATAGATACGCAGTATTTT
-,TRBV19,-,TRBJ1-5,CASAPGGVIPPQHF,TGTGCCAGTGCCCCGGGCGGGGTCATTCCGCCCCAGCATTTT
-,TRBV19,few,TRBJ2-5,CASGVGQETQYF,TGTGCCAGCGGGGTAGGGCAAGAGACCCAGTACTTC
TRBD2,TRBV28,-,TRBJ2-2,CASSWGLAANTGELFF,TGTGCCAGCAGTTGGGGACTAGCGGCGAACACCGGGGAGCTGTTTTTT
TRBD2,TRBV28,-,TRBJ2-3,CASSLLGLAGGDTQYF,TGTGCCAGCAGTTTACTTGGACTAGCGGGAGGAGATACGCAGTATTTT
-,TRBV20-1,few,TRBJ1-1,CSAQDTISFF,TGCAGTGCCCAAGACACCATAAGTTTCTTT
-,TRBV4-2,-,TRBJ1-4,CASSQDYRANEKLFF,TGTGCCAGCAGCCAAGATTACAGGGCTAATGAAAAACTGTTTTTT
-,TRBV6-6,once,TRBJ2-7,CASRNPDGDEQYF,TGTGCCAGCAGGAACCCGGACGGGGACGAGCAGTACTTC
TRBD2,TRBV7-2,-,TRBJ2-7,CASSSTSGGYEQYF,TGTGCCAGCAGCTCGACTAGCGGGGGTTACGAGCAGTACTTC
TRBD1,TRBV27,few,TRBJ1-5,CASSLGTGKQPQHF,TGTGCCAGCAGTTTAGGGACAGGTAAACAGCCCCAGCATTTT
-,TRBV6-1,-,TRBJ1-3,CASRELQGTGNTIYF,TGTGCCAGCAGGGAACTACAGGGAACGGGAAACACCATATATTTT